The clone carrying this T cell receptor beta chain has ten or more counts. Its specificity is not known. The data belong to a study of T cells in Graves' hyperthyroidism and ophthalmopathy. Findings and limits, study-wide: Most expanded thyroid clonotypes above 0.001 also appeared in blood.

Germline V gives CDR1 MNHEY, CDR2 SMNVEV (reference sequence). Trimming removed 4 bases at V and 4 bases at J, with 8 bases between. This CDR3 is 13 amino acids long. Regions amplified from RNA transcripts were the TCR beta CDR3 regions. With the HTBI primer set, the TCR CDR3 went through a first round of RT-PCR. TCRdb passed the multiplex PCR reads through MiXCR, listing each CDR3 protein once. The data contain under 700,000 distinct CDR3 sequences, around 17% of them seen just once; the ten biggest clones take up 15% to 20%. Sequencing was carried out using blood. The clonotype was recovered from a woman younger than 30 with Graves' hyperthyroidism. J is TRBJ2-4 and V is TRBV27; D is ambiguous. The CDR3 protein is CASSSFEKNIQYF. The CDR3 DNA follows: TGTGCCAGCAGTTCCTTCGAAAAAAACATTCAGTACTTC.